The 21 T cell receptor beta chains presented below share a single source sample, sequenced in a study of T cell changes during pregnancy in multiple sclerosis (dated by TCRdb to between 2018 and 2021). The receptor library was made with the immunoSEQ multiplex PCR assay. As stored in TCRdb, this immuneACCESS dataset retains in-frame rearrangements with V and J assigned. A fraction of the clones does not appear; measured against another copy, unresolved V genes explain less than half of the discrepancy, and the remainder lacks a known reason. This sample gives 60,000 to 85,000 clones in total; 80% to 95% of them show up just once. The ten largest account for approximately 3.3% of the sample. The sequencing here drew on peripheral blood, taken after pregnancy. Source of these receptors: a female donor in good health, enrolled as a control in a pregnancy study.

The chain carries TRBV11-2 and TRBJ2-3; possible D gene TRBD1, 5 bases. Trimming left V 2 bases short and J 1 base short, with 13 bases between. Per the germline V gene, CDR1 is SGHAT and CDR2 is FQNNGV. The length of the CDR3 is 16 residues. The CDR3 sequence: CASSLPWGGRTDTQYF. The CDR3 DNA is TGTGCCAGCAGCTTACCCTGGGGCGGACGCACAGATACGCAGTATTTT.

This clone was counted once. CDR3 nucleotides: TGCGCCAGCAGCCAAGGGCGGGACTACCGTCAAGAGACCCAGTACTTC. Residues: CASSQGRDYRQETQYF. The chain couples TRBV4-1 to TRBJ2-5, with 7 bases identical to TRBD2. The CDR3 has 16 amino acids. The V gene's germline CDR1 is MGHRA and CDR2 YSYEKL. Losses at the gene ends were 1 base for V and 2 bases for J; bases not matched to a gene: 7.

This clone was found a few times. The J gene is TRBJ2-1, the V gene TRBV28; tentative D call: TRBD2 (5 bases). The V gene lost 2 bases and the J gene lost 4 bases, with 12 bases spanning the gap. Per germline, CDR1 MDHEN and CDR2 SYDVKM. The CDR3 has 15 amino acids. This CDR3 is CASSLAGFYYNEQFF. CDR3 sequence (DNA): TGTGCCAGCAGTTTAGCGGGTTTTTATTACAATGAGCAGTTCTTC.

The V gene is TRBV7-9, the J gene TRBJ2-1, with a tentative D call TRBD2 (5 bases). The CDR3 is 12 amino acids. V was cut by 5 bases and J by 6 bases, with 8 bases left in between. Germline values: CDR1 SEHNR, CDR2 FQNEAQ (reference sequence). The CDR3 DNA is TGTGCCAGCAGCCTTCTAGCCAATGAGCAGTTCTTC. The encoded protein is CASSLLANEQFF. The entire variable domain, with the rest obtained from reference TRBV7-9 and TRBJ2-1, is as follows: DTGVSQNPRHKITKRGQNVTFRCDPISEHNRLYWYRQTLGQGPEFLTYFQNEAQLEKSRLLSDRFSAERPKGSFSTLEIQRTEQGDSAMYLCASSLLANEQFFGPGTRLTVL.

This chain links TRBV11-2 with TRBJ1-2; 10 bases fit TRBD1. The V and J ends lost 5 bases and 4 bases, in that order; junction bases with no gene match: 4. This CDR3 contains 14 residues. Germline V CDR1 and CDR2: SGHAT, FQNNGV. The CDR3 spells CASSETGGVYGYTF. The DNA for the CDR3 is TGTGCCAGCAGCGAGACAGGGGGCGTCTATGGCTACACCTTC. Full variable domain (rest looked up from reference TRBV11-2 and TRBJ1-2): EAGVAQSPRYKIIEKRQSVAFWCNPISGHATLYWYQQILGQGPKLLIQFQNNGVVDDSQLPKDRFSAERLKGVDSTLKIQPAKLEDSAVYLCASSETGGVYGYTFGSGTRLTVV.

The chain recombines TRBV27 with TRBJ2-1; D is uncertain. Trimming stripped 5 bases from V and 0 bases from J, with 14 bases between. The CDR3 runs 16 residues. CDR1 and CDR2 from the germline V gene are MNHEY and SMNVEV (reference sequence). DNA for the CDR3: TGTGCCAGCAGTCCCTCGACAACCAGCTCCTACAATGAGCAGTTCTTC. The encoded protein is CASSPSTTSSYNEQFF.

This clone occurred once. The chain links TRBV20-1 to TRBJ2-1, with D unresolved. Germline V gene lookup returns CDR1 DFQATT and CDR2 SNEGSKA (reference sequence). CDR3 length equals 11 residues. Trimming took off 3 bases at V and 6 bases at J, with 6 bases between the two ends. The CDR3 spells CSASNSNEQFF. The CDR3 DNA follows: TGCAGTGCTAGCAACAGCAATGAGCAGTTCTTC.

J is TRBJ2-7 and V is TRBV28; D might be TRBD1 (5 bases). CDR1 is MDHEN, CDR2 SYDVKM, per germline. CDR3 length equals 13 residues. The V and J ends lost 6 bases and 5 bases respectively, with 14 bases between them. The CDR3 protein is CASRRSTENEQYF. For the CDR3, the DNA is TGTGCCAGCAGAAGATCGACAGAGAACGAGCAGTACTTC.

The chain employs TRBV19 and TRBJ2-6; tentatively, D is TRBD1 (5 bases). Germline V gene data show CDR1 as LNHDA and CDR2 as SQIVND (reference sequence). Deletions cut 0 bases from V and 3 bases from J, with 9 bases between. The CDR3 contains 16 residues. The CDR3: CASSIDDSLGANVLTF. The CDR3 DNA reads TGTGCCAGTAGTATAGACGACAGCCTTGGGGCCAACGTCCTGACTTTC.

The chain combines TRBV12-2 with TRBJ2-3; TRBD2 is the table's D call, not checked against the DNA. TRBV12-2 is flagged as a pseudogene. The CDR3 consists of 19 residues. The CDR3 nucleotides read TGTGCAAGTCGCTTAGCGCAAGGTTGCCCGGGCGGGGGCACAGATACGCAGTATTTT. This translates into CASRLAQGCPGGGTDTQYF.

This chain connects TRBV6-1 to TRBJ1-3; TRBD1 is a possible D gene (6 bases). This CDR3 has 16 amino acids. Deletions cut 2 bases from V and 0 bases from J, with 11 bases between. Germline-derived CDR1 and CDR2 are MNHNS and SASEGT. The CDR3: CASSESQGGSGNTIYF. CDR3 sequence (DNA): TGTGCCAGCAGTGAATCACAGGGCGGCTCTGGAAACACCATATATTTT.

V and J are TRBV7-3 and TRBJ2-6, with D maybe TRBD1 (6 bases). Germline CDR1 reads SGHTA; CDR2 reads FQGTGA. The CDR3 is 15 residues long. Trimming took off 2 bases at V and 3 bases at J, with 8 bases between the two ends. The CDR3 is CASSLGGGGANVLTF. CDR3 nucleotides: TGTGCCAGCAGCTTAGGGGGCGGTGGGGCCAACGTCCTGACTTTC.

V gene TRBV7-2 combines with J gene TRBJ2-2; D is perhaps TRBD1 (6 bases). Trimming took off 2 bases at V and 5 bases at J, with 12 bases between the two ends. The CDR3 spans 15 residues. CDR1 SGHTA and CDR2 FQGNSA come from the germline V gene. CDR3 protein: CASSLQQGKTGELFF. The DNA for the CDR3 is TGTGCCAGCAGCTTACAACAGGGAAAGACCGGGGAGCTGTTTTTT.

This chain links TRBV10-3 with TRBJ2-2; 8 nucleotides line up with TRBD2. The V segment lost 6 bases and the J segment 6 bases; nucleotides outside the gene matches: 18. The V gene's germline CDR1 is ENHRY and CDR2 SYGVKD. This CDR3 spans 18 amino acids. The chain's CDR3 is CAISLSPTSGEKAGELFF. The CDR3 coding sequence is TGTGCCATCAGCCTATCCCCTACTAGCGGAGAAAAAGCCGGGGAGCTGTTTTTT.

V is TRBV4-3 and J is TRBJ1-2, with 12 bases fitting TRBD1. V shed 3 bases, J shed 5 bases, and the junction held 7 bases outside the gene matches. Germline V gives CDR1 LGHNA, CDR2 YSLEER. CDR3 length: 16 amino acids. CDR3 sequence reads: CASSQGPGQGAYGYTF. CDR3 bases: TGCGCCAGCAGCCAGGGACCGGGACAGGGGGCGTATGGCTACACCTTC.

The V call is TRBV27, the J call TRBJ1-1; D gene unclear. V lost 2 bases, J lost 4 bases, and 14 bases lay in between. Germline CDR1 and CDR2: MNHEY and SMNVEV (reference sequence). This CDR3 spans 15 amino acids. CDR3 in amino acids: CASSLTMRVPTEAFF. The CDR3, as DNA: TGTGCCAGCAGTTTAACTATGCGTGTACCCACTGAAGCTTTCTTT.

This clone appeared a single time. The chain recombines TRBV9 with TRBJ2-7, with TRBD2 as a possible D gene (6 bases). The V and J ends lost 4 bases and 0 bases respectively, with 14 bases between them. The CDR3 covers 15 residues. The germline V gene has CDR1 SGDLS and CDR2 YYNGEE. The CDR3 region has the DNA TGTGCCAGCAGCCCCCAGGGCGGGAACTCCTACGAGCAGTACTTC. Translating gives CASSPQGGNSYEQYF.

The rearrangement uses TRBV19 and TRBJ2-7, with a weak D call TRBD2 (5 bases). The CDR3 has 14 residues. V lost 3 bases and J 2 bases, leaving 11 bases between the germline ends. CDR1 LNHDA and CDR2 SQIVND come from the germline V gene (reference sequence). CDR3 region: CASSMAGRTYEQYF. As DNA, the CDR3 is TGTGCCAGTAGTATGGCGGGCAGAACCTACGAGCAGTACTTC.

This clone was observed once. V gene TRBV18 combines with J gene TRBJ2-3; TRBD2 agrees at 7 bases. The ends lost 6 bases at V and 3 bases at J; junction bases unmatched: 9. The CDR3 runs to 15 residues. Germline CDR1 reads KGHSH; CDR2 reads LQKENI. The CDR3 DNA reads TGTGCCAGCTCCGCTAACAACGGGAGGACAGATACGCAGTATTTT. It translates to CASSANNGRTDTQYF.

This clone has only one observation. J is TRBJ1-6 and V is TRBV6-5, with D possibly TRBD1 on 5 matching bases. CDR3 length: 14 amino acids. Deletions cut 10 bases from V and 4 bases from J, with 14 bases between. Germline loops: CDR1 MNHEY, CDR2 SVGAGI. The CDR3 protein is CATTGGTYNSPLHF. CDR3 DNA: TGTGCCACCACCGGGGGGACTTATAATTCACCCCTCCACTTT.

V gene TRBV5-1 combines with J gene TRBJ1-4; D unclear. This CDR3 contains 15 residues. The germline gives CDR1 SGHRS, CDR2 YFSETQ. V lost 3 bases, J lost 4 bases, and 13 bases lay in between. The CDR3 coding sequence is TGCGCCAGCAGCTCGAATAATAGCCTTAATGAAAAACTGTTTTTT. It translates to CASSSNNSLNEKLFF.